The next 11 T cell receptor beta chains were all read from a single sample in a study of blood T cells in healthy people across ages. With a J-beta primer mix and a sample-barcoded 5' primer, a second PCR ran about 7 to 12 cycles. Each CDR3 protein gets one entry after TCRdb re-called the 5' RACE reads with MiXCR. The table has around 1.7 million distinct CDR3 sequences, over 25% seen once. The specimen sequenced was blood. The receptors here all came from a woman aged 30 to 39 in good health.

In its sample, this clonotype was seen a few times. The genes are TRBV30 and TRBJ1-2; D possibly corresponds to TRBD1 (5 bases). Germline values: CDR1 GTSNPN, CDR2 SVGIG (reference sequence). V was trimmed by 8 bases and J by 6 bases, leaving 10 bases between them. The CDR3 runs to 10 residues. The CDR3 bases are TGTGCCGCGGGGACGCATGGCTACACCTTC. It encodes CAAGTHGYTF.

The chain joins TRBV5-1 to TRBJ2-3, with 8 bases that match TRBD2. The junction had 2 bases not matched to a gene; V was cut back by 0 bases and J by 5 bases. Germline loops: CDR1 SGHRS, CDR2 YFSETQ. The length of the CDR3 is 14 residues. The DNA of the CDR3 is TGCGCCAGCAGCTTGGGTGGGACTAGAGATACGCAGTATTTT. The encoded protein is CASSLGGTRDTQYF.

The table lists this clonotype with many counts. The chain employs TRBV20-1 and TRBJ2-7, with D unresolved. Germline assignment: CDR1 DFQATT and CDR2 SNEGSKA (reference sequence). The ends were cut back, 6 bases at V and 0 bases at J, with 15 bases in the middle. CDR3 length: 14 residues. The CDR3 region is CSAEGRGPSYEQYF. In DNA form, the CDR3 reads TGCAGTGCCGAAGGGCGCGGACCCTCCTACGAGCAGTACTTC.

In its sample, this clonotype was seen a few times. The gene calls are TRBV6-5 and TRBJ1-4; D is unresolved. The germline V gene encodes CDR1 MNHEY and CDR2 SVGAGI. The CDR3 length is 15 residues. Trimming pared 2 bases from V and 0 bases from J, leaving 7 bases between. The CDR3 nucleotides are TGTGCCAGCAGTTACATTGGGGCAACTAATGAAAAACTGTTTTTT. The encoded protein is CASSYIGATNEKLFF.

In this sample, this clonotype turned up many times. The chain combines TRBV12-3 or TRBV12-4 with TRBJ2-1, with 9 bases matching TRBD2. V shed 5 bases and J 7 bases; nucleotides not matched to a gene: 6. The CDR3 runs 14 residues. The CDR3 coding sequence is TGTGCCAGCAGTCCCGGGGCGGGGGGGAATGAGCAGTTCTTC. This gives the protein CASSPGAGGNEQFF.

The gene calls are TRBV28 and TRBJ2-5; 8 bases are a match to TRBD2. The V gene's germline CDR1 is MDHEN and CDR2 SYDVKM. The V and J ends lost 6 bases and 1 base, in that order; junction bases with no gene match: 7. The CDR3 totals 15 residues. The CDR3 sequence: CASSPSTSAQETQYF. The CDR3 DNA reads TGTGCCAGCAGCCCATCGACTAGCGCCCAAGAGACCCAGTACTTC.

This chain connects TRBV7-2 to TRBJ1-2; tentatively, D is TRBD1 (6 bases). This CDR3 has 13 residues. V was trimmed by 2 bases and J by 5 bases, leaving 9 bases between them. CDR1 SGHTA and CDR2 FQGNSA come from the germline V gene. Here the CDR3 DNA reads TGTGCCAGCAGCTTACAGGACAGTTATGGCTACACCTTC. Protein: CASSLQDSYGYTF. Filled out from reference TRBV7-2 and TRBJ1-2, the complete variable domain reads GAGVSQSPSNKVTEKGKDVELRCDPISGHTALYWYRQSLGQGLEFLIYFQGNSAPDKSGLPSDRFSAERTGGSVSTLTIQRTQQEDSAVYLCASSLQDSYGYTFGSGTRLTVV.

This chain uses TRBV12-3 or TRBV12-4 with TRBJ2-5; 12 nucleotides agree with TRBD1. The trim removed 8 bases at V and 5 bases at J, leaving 3 bases unmatched. CDR3 length equals 13 residues. The CDR3 nucleotides read TGTGCCAGCGGGGACAGGGGGCTTGAGACCCAGTACTTC. Its translation: CASGDRGLETQYF.

The CDR3 DNA follows: TGTGCCAGCAGCTTAGTAGAAGTCTCTGGAAACACCATATATTTT. Translating it yields CASSLVEVSGNTIYF. The chain joins TRBV7-2 to TRBJ1-3, with D uncertain. CDR1 and CDR2 (germline): SGHTA, FQGNSA. Trimming cost V 1 base and J 0 bases, with 7 bases left between them. The CDR3 runs to 15 residues.

Many counts were recorded for this clonotype. Relative to the germline gene, one junction end is altered; a read error may explain this. The V call is TRBV7-2, the J call TRBJ2-2; the D is unclear. Looked up from germline, CDR1 is SGHTA and CDR2 is FQGNSA. The CDR3 runs to 12 residues. CDR3 sequence: CASSLNPGELFF. The CDR3 DNA is TGCGCCAGCAGCTTGAACCCCGGGGAGCTGTTTTTT. Full variable domain (missing parts from reference TRBV7-2 and TRBJ2-2): GAGVSQSPSNKVTEKGKDVELRCDPISGHTALYWYRQSLGQGLEFLIYFQGNSAPDKSGLPSDRFSAERTGGSVSTLTIQRTQQEDSAVYLCASSLNPGELFFGEGSRLTVL.

Ten or more counts support this clonotype. One end of the junction is discordant with germline, which a read error may explain. The CDR3 DNA sequence: TGCAGCGTTGCGGGACAGGGCTACGTGCAGTACTTC. It codes for CSVAGQGYVQYF. The chain is built from TRBV29-1 and TRBJ2-7; 9 nucleotides agree with TRBD1. The CDR3 consists of 12 residues. CDR1 SQVTM and CDR2 ANQGSEA come from the germline V gene.